The sample holds many counts of the clone carrying this TCR beta chain. Losses at the gene ends were 0 bases for V and 5 bases for J; bases not matched to a gene: 2. CDR3 size: 14 residues. Germline lookup yields CDR1 SGDLS and CDR2 YYNGEE. The data stem from a study of early T cells in non-severe SARS-CoV-2 infection. TCRdb used MiXCR to reprocess the 5' RACE reads, holding one entry per CDR3 protein. The sample holds about 69,000 distinct CDR3 sequences, roughly 13% seen once. The chain recombines TRBV9 with TRBJ2-5, with 9 bases identical to TRBD2. Specimen: whole blood. This receptor was obtained from an adult who was a healthcare worker with PCR-confirmed SARS-CoV-2 infection or an uninfected control (not recorded which). The DNA for the CDR3 is TGTGCCAGCAGCGTAGGACTAGCGGCCGAGACCCAGTACTTC. The encoded protein is CASSVGLAAETQYF.